This T cell receptor (beta chain) came from a study of blood T cell repertoires in COVID-19. Across the whole study: Researchers got acute and convalescent COVID-19 samples from the United States, Italy and Spain. PBMCs, B-cell-depleted T cells, or T cells were the source of the cDNA or gDNA that made up the material.

V was cut by 5 bases and J by 2 bases, with 4 bases left in between. Germline CDR1 and CDR2: SGHVS and FQNEAQ. This CDR3 is built from 11 residues. Study processing details: Quantification of nucleated cells was approximated via reference gene primer amplification. Libraries were prepared by immunoSEQ multiplex PCR; TCRdb keeps only in-frame clonotypes and omits some of them. V, J and clone size reflect that table, while D and trimming were determined from the DNA. The data contain about 180,000 clones, approximately 83% of them seen just once; the ten biggest clones take up approximately 1.4%. Points on this clone: This sample also contains other DNA sequences that code for the same CDR3.

V is TRBV7-8 and J is TRBJ2-7; D gene uncertain. Sequenced input: peripheral blood. This receptor was taken from a human donor in a cohort sampled during active COVID-19. The CDR3 region has the DNA TGTGCCAGCAGCCATACCTACGAGCAGTACTTC. Amino acids: CASSHTYEQYF. Variable domain in full (rest from reference TRBV7-8 and TRBJ2-7): GAGVSQSPRYKVAKRGQDVALRCDPISGHVSLFWYQQALGQGPEFLTYFQNEAQLDKSGLPSDRFFAERPEGSVSTLKIQRTQQEDSAVYLCASSHTYEQYFGPGTRLTVT.